Presented here are 30 T cell receptor beta chains from one specimen sequenced in a study of blood T cell repertoires in COVID-19. The data were produced by immunoSEQ multiplex PCR, yet TCRdb's version contains in-frame clones alone and is incomplete. The repertoire holds approximately 300,000 clones, with roughly nine tenths as singletons. The sequenced sample was peripheral blood. The receptors derive from a woman aged 25-40 years with COVID-19, enrolled during active disease.

The chain is built from TRBV11-2 and TRBJ1-2, with no clear D. Between the trimmed V and J ends, which lost 5 bases and 14 bases, there was a span of 21 bases. Germline V gives CDR1 SGHAT, CDR2 FQNNGV. This CDR3 has 13 residues. The CDR3 DNA is TGTGCCAGCAGCCTCACAGCCCCTACTTCATGGACCTTC. Its protein is CASSLTAPTSWTF.

The DNA for the CDR3 is TGTGCCATCATCCTCCACCCCGGCACTGAAGCTTTCTTT. Protein product: CAIILHPGTEAFF. The chain is built from TRBV10-3 and TRBJ1-1, with no clear D. The CDR3 length is 13 residues. Germline V gene data show CDR1 as ENHRY and CDR2 as SYGVKD. V lost 7 bases to trimming and J lost 4 bases, with 13 bases between them.

The chain combines TRBV7-3 with TRBJ2-3; TRBD2 agrees at 10 bases. V gave up 4 bases and J gave up 6 bases; unmatched junction bases: 7. The CDR3 runs to 15 residues. Germline CDR1 reads SGHTA; CDR2 reads FQGTGA. As DNA, the CDR3 is TGTGCCAGCAGCTCCAGCGGGGGGGCAAGGGATACGCAGTATTTT. Its protein is CASSSSGGARDTQYF.

The chain has TRBV5-6 and TRBJ2-7; D not resolved. V was pared by 2 bases and J by 2 bases, with 11 bases between. This CDR3 comprises 14 residues. The V gene's germline CDR1 is SGHDT and CDR2 YYEEEE. The CDR3 loop reads CASSFRDRTYEQYV. DNA of the CDR3: TGTGCCAGCAGCTTTCGCGATAGAACCTACGAGCAGTACGTC.

The chain uses TRBV24-1 and TRBJ1-2; no firm D call. Trimming stripped 4 bases from V and 2 bases from J, with 7 bases between. The CDR3 sequence is 13 residues long. The germline V gene has CDR1 KGHDR and CDR2 SFDVKD. This CDR3 reads CATSERENYGYTF. The CDR3 nucleotides read TGTGCCACCAGTGAGCGAGAAAACTATGGCTACACCTTC.

Points on this clone: The germline gene is not matched at one end of the junction; a read error may be the cause. The chain is built from TRBV7-7 and TRBJ2-5, with TRBD2 matching 10 bases. CDR1 is SSHAT, CDR2 FNYEAQ, per germline (reference sequence). This CDR3 region has 15 residues. The CDR3 is CASSPAGGPGETQYF. CDR3 coding DNA: TGTGCTAGCAGTCCAGCGGGGGGGCCGGGAGAGACCCAGTACTTC.

This chain uses TRBV2 with TRBJ1-4, with 7 bases identical to TRBD1. The germline V gene encodes CDR1 SNHLY and CDR2 FYNNEI. CDR3 length: 14 residues. Germline trimming cut 6 bases from V and 7 bases from J; bases unmatched to any gene: 8. CDR3 protein: CASSFRGQIEKLFF. Written as DNA, the CDR3 is TGTGCCAGCAGCTTTAGGGGGCAGATTGAAAAACTGTTTTTT.

The chain carries TRBV19 and TRBJ1-1; D call uncertain. Germline assignment: CDR1 LNHDA and CDR2 SQIVND (reference sequence). Trimming left V 6 bases short and J 4 bases short, with 18 bases between. The CDR3 loop spans 15 amino acids. The CDR3 here is CASRPGVGWGTEAFF. The DNA of the CDR3 is TGTGCCAGTAGGCCCGGGGTGGGGTGGGGCACTGAAGCTTTCTTT.

The chain links TRBV19 to TRBJ1-2; 7 positions agree with TRBD1. In germline, CDR1 is LNHDA, CDR2 SQIVND (reference sequence). The CDR3 has 14 residues. With V trimmed by 6 bases and J by 8 bases, 12 bases remained unmatched. The CDR3 reads CASSDQGTVDGYTF. The CDR3 DNA sequence: TGTGCCAGTAGCGACCAAGGGACAGTCGACGGCTACACCTTC.

This chain links TRBV6-2 or TRBV6-3 with TRBJ2-7; 9 bases match TRBD1. Germline trimming cut 8 bases from V and 3 bases from J; bases unmatched to any gene: 5. The CDR3 covers 13 residues. Germline V gene data show CDR1 as MNHEY and CDR2 as SVGEGT. The CDR3 here is CASGRDRVYEQYF. The CDR3 DNA sequence: TGTGCCAGCGGCCGGGACAGGGTCTACGAGCAGTACTTC.

This clone was counted between two and nine times. The V and J genes are TRBV6-5 and TRBJ2-3; no firm D call. This CDR3 spans 13 amino acids. The germline V and J ends were trimmed by 7 bases and 5 bases, with 13 bases remaining between them. Germline CDR1 is MNHEY and CDR2 is SVGAGI. Here the CDR3 DNA reads TGTGCCAGCACCCCCTTGGAGAGAGATACGCAGTATTTT. The encoded protein is CASTPLERDTQYF.

V and J are TRBV28 and TRBJ2-2; D unresolved. Trimming stripped 4 bases from V and 2 bases from J, with 11 bases between. The CDR3 runs to 15 residues. Germline V lookup: CDR1 MDHEN, CDR2 SYDVKM. The CDR3 protein is CASSSDFLNTGELFF. In DNA, the CDR3 is TGTGCCAGCAGTTCCGACTTTCTAAACACCGGGGAGCTGTTTTTT. The full variable domain, with the rest looked up from reference TRBV28 and TRBJ2-2, is DVKVTQSSRYLVKRTGEKVFLECVQDMDHENMFWYRQDPGLGLRLIYFSYDVKMKEKGDIPEGYSVSREKKERFSLILESASTNQTSMYLCASSSDFLNTGELFFGEGSRLTVL.

This clone was observed once. V is TRBV18 and J is TRBJ1-1, with D unresolved. This CDR3 has 14 residues. From germline, CDR1 is KGHSH and CDR2 LQKENI. Trimming pared 3 bases from V and 7 bases from J, leaving 15 bases between. The CDR3 is CASSPNGKQYEAFF. The CDR3 region has the DNA TGTGCCAGCTCACCCAACGGGAAACAGTATGAAGCTTTCTTT.

The gene calls are TRBV10-3 and TRBJ2-7; D call uncertain. The CDR3 length is 14 residues. V lost 10 bases and J 1 base, leaving 17 bases between the germline ends. Germline assignment: CDR1 ENHRY and CDR2 SYGVKD. Here the CDR3 reads CATAASGRSYEQYV. In nucleotides, the CDR3 is TGTGCCACCGCTGCATCAGGTCGTTCCTACGAGCAGTACGTC.

The rearrangement uses TRBV4-1 and TRBJ2-2; D is ambiguous. Germline V gene lookup returns CDR1 MGHRA and CDR2 YSYEKL. CDR3 length: 13 residues. V shed 4 bases and J shed 5 bases, with 8 bases lying between them. This chain's CDR3 is CASSLPPTGELFF. The CDR3 DNA is TGCGCCAGCAGCCTTCCCCCTACCGGGGAGCTGTTTTTT.

The gene calls are TRBV29-1 and TRBJ2-7; D might be TRBD2 (5 bases). Germline V lookup: CDR1 SQVTM, CDR2 ANQGSEA. V dropped 7 bases and J dropped 1 base, with 17 bases sitting between them. The CDR3 consists of 14 residues. This CDR3 reads CSAEGLDGSYEQYF. CDR3 nucleotide sequence: TGCAGCGCCGAGGGTCTGGACGGTTCCTACGAGCAGTACTTC.

In its sample, this clone was seen once. The V and J genes are TRBV7-8 and TRBJ1-3, with D possibly matching TRBD1 (6 bases). Germline V gene lookup returns CDR1 SGHVS and CDR2 FQNEAQ. The CDR3 consists of 15 residues. Trimming took off 5 bases at V and 7 bases at J, with 18 bases between the two ends. This CDR3 reads CASSARTGTWNTIYF. The CDR3 nucleotides read TGTGCCAGCAGCGCCCGAACAGGGACCTGGAACACCATATATTTT.

V is TRBV7-2 and J is TRBJ2-2; D not certain. Germline loops: CDR1 SGHTA, CDR2 FQGNSA. The CDR3 has 13 residues. Trimming took off 3 bases at V and 5 bases at J, with 7 bases between the two ends. The CDR3 is CASSLKRTGELFF. For the CDR3, the DNA is TGTGCCAGCAGCTTGAAGCGAACCGGGGAGCTGTTTTTT.

The rearrangement joins TRBV19 to TRBJ2-1, with D possibly being TRBD2 (5 bases). V dropped 4 bases and J dropped 6 bases, with 16 bases sitting between them. The germline CDR1 and CDR2 sequences are LNHDA and SQIVND (reference sequence). This CDR3 contains 15 residues. The CDR3 nucleotides read TGTGCCAGTAGTACCGGGTTAGGGCTAGCCAATGAGCAGTTCTTC. Protein sequence: CASSTGLGLANEQFF.

The count of this clone is one. CDR3 in amino acids: CASSATGPYEQYF. The CDR3 bases are TGTGCCAGCAGCGCTACAGGGCCCTACGAGCAGTACTTC. The chain combines TRBV7-9 with TRBJ2-7, with a tentative D call TRBD1 (6 bases). Germline V gene sequence: CDR1 SEHNR, CDR2 FQNEAQ (reference sequence). Trimming cost V 5 bases and J 2 bases, with 10 bases left between them. The CDR3 is made up of 13 amino acids.

The chain has TRBV6-2 or TRBV6-3 and TRBJ2-7, with unresolved D. Trimming pared 4 bases from V and 6 bases from J, leaving 16 bases between. The CDR3 extends over 14 amino acids. Germline V gene sequence: CDR1 MNHEY, CDR2 SVGEGT. The CDR3 region is CASSLDPHSSEQYV. The DNA of the CDR3 is TGTGCCAGCAGTTTAGACCCCCACAGTTCCGAGCAGTACGTC.

V gene TRBV27 combines with J gene TRBJ1-4; D is unclear. V was clipped by 5 bases and J by 7 bases, with 17 bases between them. Germline lookup yields CDR1 MNHEY and CDR2 SMNVEV (reference sequence). The CDR3 covers 15 residues. The CDR3 nucleotides read TGTGCCAGCAGTACTCGACCGGGAGTTTCTGAAAAACTGTTTTTT. It specifies CASSTRPGVSEKLFF. The full variable domain, with the rest looked up from reference TRBV27 and TRBJ1-4, is EAQVTQNPRYLITVTGKKLTVTCSQNMNHEYMSWYRQDPGLGLRQIYYSMNVEVTDKGDVPEGYKVSRKEKRNFPLILESPSPNQTSLYFCASSTRPGVSEKLFFGSGTQLSVL.

The chain couples TRBV28 to TRBJ1-1; D is ambiguous. V was cut by 5 bases and J by 5 bases, with 18 bases left in between. The CDR3 consists of 15 residues. The germline V gene has CDR1 MDHEN and CDR2 SYDVKM. The CDR3 loop is CASSIGSIRRTEAFF. DNA of the CDR3: TGTGCCAGCAGTATTGGGAGTATCAGGCGGACTGAAGCTTTCTTT.

This chain uses TRBV24-1 with TRBJ2-7; TRBD2 matches 16 bases. This CDR3 is built from 16 residues. The junction had 5 bases not matched to a gene; V was cut back by 4 bases and J by 6 bases. Germline V CDR1 and CDR2: KGHDR, SFDVKD. This CDR3 reads CATSDGTSGGAREQYF. The CDR3, as DNA: TGTGCCACCAGTGACGGGACTAGCGGGGGGGCCCGCGAGCAGTACTTC.

This chain uses TRBV6-5 with TRBJ1-1; D is uncertain. Per the germline V gene, CDR1 is MNHEY and CDR2 is SVGAGI. This CDR3 has 14 residues. Between the trimmed V and J ends, which lost 0 bases and 3 bases, there was a span of 8 bases. This chain's CDR3 is CASSYSMRHTEAFF. CDR3 nucleotides: TGTGCCAGCAGTTACTCGATGAGGCACACTGAAGCTTTCTTT.

This clone showed up just a few times. This chain connects TRBV18 to TRBJ2-1; 8 bases map to TRBD2. Trimming took 6 bases from V and 7 from J; bases not matched to a gene: 11. This CDR3 is built from 15 residues. Germline V gives CDR1 KGHSH, CDR2 LQKENI. CDR3 residues: CASSGRGAGVNEQFF. The CDR3 DNA reads as TGTGCCAGCTCCGGCCGGGGAGCGGGGGTTAATGAGCAGTTCTTC.

The chain links TRBV6-5 to TRBJ2-5, with TRBD2 matching 10 bases. Germline V lookup: CDR1 MNHEY, CDR2 SVGAGI. The CDR3 runs to 16 residues. The V gene end was trimmed by 2 bases and the J gene end by 2 bases; junction bases not matched to a gene: 5. CDR3 DNA: TGTGCCAGCAGTTACAGTCTAGCGGGGGTTCAAGAGACCCAGTACTTC. It yields the protein CASSYSLAGVQETQYF.

This clone was recorded once. The V gene is TRBV3-1 (or the pseudogene TRBV3-2), the J gene TRBJ1-1; D might be TRBD1 (5 bases). Germline V gene lookup returns CDR1 LGHDT and CDR2 YNNKEL (reference sequence). The CDR3 consists of 13 residues. V gave up 4 bases and J gave up 3 bases, with 9 bases separating them. CDR3 amino acids: CASSPIGDTEAFF. As DNA, the CDR3 is TGTGCCAGCAGCCCCATAGGGGACACTGAAGCTTTCTTT.

On this clone itself: The sample has other DNA sequences that encode this CDR3 too. The CDR3 DNA follows: TGTGCCAGCAGTCGAGGCGGCTATGGCTACACCTTC. It specifies CASSRGGYGYTF. The chain carries TRBV12-3 or TRBV12-4 and TRBJ1-2; D is ambiguous. This CDR3 contains 12 residues. V was trimmed by 5 bases and J by 4 bases, leaving 8 bases between them.

This clone was counted between two and nine times. The V and J genes are TRBV4-1 and TRBJ2-7, with 7 bases matching TRBD1. CDR3 length equals 14 residues. The trim removed 1 base at V and 2 bases at J, leaving 2 bases unmatched. The germline gives CDR1 MGHRA, CDR2 YSYEKL. In DNA form, the CDR3 reads TGCGCCAGCAGCCAAGGGGACAGCACCTACGAGCAGTACTTC. This gives the protein CASSQGDSTYEQYF.